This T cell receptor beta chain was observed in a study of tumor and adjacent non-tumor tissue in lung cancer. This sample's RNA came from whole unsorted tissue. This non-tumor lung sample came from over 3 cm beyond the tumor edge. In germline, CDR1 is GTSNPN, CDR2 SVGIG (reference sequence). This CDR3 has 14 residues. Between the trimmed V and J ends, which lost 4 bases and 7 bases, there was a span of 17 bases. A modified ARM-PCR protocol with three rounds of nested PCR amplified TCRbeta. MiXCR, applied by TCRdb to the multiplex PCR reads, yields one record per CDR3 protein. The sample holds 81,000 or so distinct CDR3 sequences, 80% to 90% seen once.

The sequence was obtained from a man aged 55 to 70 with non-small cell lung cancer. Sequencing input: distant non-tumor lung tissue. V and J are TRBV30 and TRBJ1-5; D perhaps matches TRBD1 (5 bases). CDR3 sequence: CAWNIKGGAQPQHF. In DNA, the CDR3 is TGTGCCTGGAACATAAAGGGAGGGGCGCAGCCCCAGCATTTT.